These T cell receptor beta chains were read from a single sample in a study of T cells in localized non-small cell lung cancer. Measured with immunoSEQ multiplex PCR; TCRdb has only the in-frame clones, and not every one. The repertoire holds roughly 34,000 clones, with approximately 80% as singletons. The sample consisted of peripheral blood, taken before any cancer treatment. All receptors come from a male donor at least 60 years old with stage II squamous cell lung carcinoma. Both conserved end residues are part of each CDR3. The order of the fields is D gene, J gene, V gene, clone size, CDR3 DNA, CDR3 protein. A D gene is named only where the DNA matches it firmly. Part of the rows lack a size; the others show once, few, many or a class for expanded clones.

D: TRBD2
J: TRBJ2-5
V: TRBV5-1
size: .
DNA: TGCGCCAGCAGCTTGGCCCCGGGACTAGCGGGAGAGCAAGAGACCCAGTACTTC
CDR3: CASSLAPGLAGEQETQYF

D: TRBD2
J: TRBJ2-2
V: TRBV13
size: .
DNA: TGTGCCAGCAGCTGGGGACTAGCGGGGACAAACACCGGGGAGCTGTTTTTT
CDR3: CASSWGLAGTNTGELFF

D: .
J: TRBJ2-7
V: TRBV9
size: .
DNA: TGTGCCAGCTCGAGTGGGTACGAGCAGTACTTC
CDR3: CASSSGYEQYF

D: .
J: TRBJ1-5
V: TRBV1
size: .
DNA: TGCACCAGCAGCCAAGATAACAGGTCCAATCAGCCCCAGCATTTT
CDR3: CTSSQDNRSNQPQHF

D: .
J: TRBJ1-1
V: TRBV7-7
size: .
DNA: TGTGCAGTAGGAGGGGAACAGGGTGTCACTGAAGCTTTCTTT
CDR3: CAVGGEQGVTEAFF

D: .
J: TRBJ2-7
V: TRBV13
size: .
DNA: TGTGCCAGCAGCTCAAACCGGGACGGCCGCTACGAGCAGTACTTC
CDR3: CASSSNRDGRYEQYF

D: .
J: TRBJ1-1
V: TRBV11-3
size: .
DNA: TGTGCCAGCAGCCGACATGGGCTGAACACTGAAGCTTTCTTT
CDR3: CASSRHGLNTEAFF

D: .
J: TRBJ1-5
V: TRBV27
size: once
DNA: TGTGCCAGCAGACGGCCGAATCAGCCCCAGCATTTT
CDR3: CASRRPNQPQHF

D: TRBD1
J: TRBJ2-2
V: TRBV28
size: .
DNA: TGTGCCAGCAGGACAGGGACAGGGGCCCGGGAGCTGTTTTTT
CDR3: CASRTGTGARELFF

D: TRBD2
J: TRBJ2-7
V: TRBV2
size: .
DNA: TGTGCCAGCACCCTAGACCCGCGGGGGTTCTCCTACGAGCAGTACTTC
CDR3: CASTLDPRGFSYEQYF

D: .
J: TRBJ1-1
V: TRBV29-1
size: .
DNA: TGCAGCGTTGGGGGTTACCCTGAAGCTTTCTTT
CDR3: CSVGGYPEAFF

D: .
J: TRBJ1-1
V: TRBV6-5
size: .
DNA: TGTGCCAGCAGTTACTCCGCGTTCAGAGTTCCGTCTGAAGCTTTCTTT
CDR3: CASSYSAFRVPSEAFF

D: .
J: TRBJ2-3
V: TRBV27
size: .
DNA: TGTGCCAGCAGTTACGACAGATATGGCGATACGCAGTATTTT
CDR3: CASSYDRYGDTQYF

D: .
J: TRBJ1-1
V: TRBV7-3
size: .
DNA: TGTGCCAGCAGCTCTGGGGGGACCACTGAAGCTTTCTTT
CDR3: CASSSGGTTEAFF

D: .
J: TRBJ2-7
V: TRBV28
size: .
DNA: TGTGCCAGCAGCCCCAAGGACGAGCAGTACTTC
CDR3: CASSPKDEQYF

D: .
J: TRBJ2-2
V: TRBV11-1
size: .
DNA: TGTGCCAGCAGCTTAGCTGAGGGCCGCCCCGGGGAGCTGTTTTTT
CDR3: CASSLAEGRPGELFF

D: .
J: TRBJ1-4
V: TRBV29-1
size: .
DNA: TGCAGCGTTGAAGTGGCAGGGGAGGAAAAACTGTTTTTT
CDR3: CSVEVAGEEKLFF

D: TRBD1
J: TRBJ2-7
V: TRBV14
size: .
DNA: TGTGCCAGCAGCCAAGATGGGACAGGGCCTAAGGACGAGCAGTACTTC
CDR3: CASSQDGTGPKDEQYF

D: .
J: TRBJ2-5
V: TRBV19
size: .
DNA: TGTGCCAGTAGTATCGGGACGGGGATTCAAGAGACCCAGTACTTC
CDR3: CASSIGTGIQETQYF

D: TRBD2
J: TRBJ2-7
V: TRBV7-2
size: .
DNA: TGTGCCAGCAGCTTAGGGACTAGCGTAACCTACGAGCAGTACTTC
CDR3: CASSLGTSVTYEQYF

D: .
J: TRBJ1-5
V: TRBV7-8
size: .
DNA: TGTGCCAGCAGCTTAGATGCAGGGGCCTGGCGGAAATATCAGCCCCAGCATTTT
CDR3: CASSLDAGAWRKYQPQHF

D: .
J: TRBJ1-5
V: TRBV11-2
size: .
DNA: TGTGCCAGCAGCTACGACATGGGGGACAATCAGCCCCAGCATTTT
CDR3: CASSYDMGDNQPQHF

D: TRBD1
J: TRBJ2-7
V: TRBV10-1
size: .
DNA: TGCGCCAGCAGTGAGTATGGGACAGGGGGGTACGAGCAGTACTTC
CDR3: CASSEYGTGGYEQYF